This TCR beta chain was retrieved from a study of cytomegalovirus exposure and HLA in healthy donors. Germline V lookup: CDR1 SGHTA, CDR2 FQGNSA. The CDR3 totals 16 residues. The V gene end was trimmed by 4 bases and the J gene end by 7 bases; junction bases not matched to a gene: 8. Healthy bone marrow donors made up the cohort. Primers: 60 Vbeta forward and 13 Jbeta reverse. Here immunoSEQ multiplex PCR was the method, and the copy in TCRdb shows in-frame clones only, minus some. Of 150,000 to 200,000 clones listed, around 80% are singletons. The sample consisted of PBMCs. The chain joins TRBV7-2 to TRBJ2-1; 12 bases align to TRBD1. The receptor was isolated from a woman aged 45-60 years in good health and CMV-seronegative. CDR3 region: CASSSLPGQGANEQFF. The CDR3 nucleotides read TGTGCCAGCAGCTCTTTGCCGGGACAGGGGGCGAATGAGCAGTTCTTC.